The clone carrying this TCR beta chain was recorded a few times. The antigen remains unidentified. Sequence at one end of the junction differs from germline and may be a read error. This specimen comes from a study of T cells in Graves' hyperthyroidism and ophthalmopathy. CDR3 length: 15 amino acids. Germline loops: CDR1 KGHSH, CDR2 LQKENI. Study-wide findings and caveats: Classification by a 13 V-J model distinguished ophthalmopathy from stable hyperthyroidism.

The source material, RNA transcripts, was used to amplify TCR beta CDR3 regions. The HTBI primer set served for first-round RT-PCR of the TCR CDR3. Each CDR3 protein is one row after TCRdb ran MiXCR on the multiplex PCR reads. The sample contains some 570,000 distinct CDR3 sequences, 17% of which appear only once. This clonotype was obtained from a young woman with Graves' ophthalmopathy. The rearrangement links TRBV18 to TRBJ1-3; D is uncertain. Source material: blood. CDR3 DNA sequence: TGTGCCAGCTCACCAGAGAGCTCTCAAGGAAGCACCATATATTTT. This translates into CASSPESSQGSTIYF. The whole variable domain, filled in from reference TRBV18 and TRBJ1-3, reads NAGVMQNPRHLVRRRGQEARLRCSPMKGHSHVYWYRQLPEEGLKFMVYLQKENIIDESGMPKERFSAEFPKEGPSILRIQQVVRGDSAAYFCASSPESSQGSTIYFGEGSWLTVV.